The next 30 T cell receptor beta chains were all read from a single sample in a study of CD8+CD57+ T cells in acquired aplastic anemia. By flow cytometry, patients selected for sequencing had shown an expansion of CD8+CD57+ cells. TCR beta VDJ and CDR3 profiling used genomic DNA as template. TCRdb reprocessed the reads with MiXCR, giving one entry per CDR3 protein. The sample consists of approximately 250,000 distinct CDR3 sequences, roughly 82% of them appearing once. Input material: sorted CD4+, CD8+, or CD8+CD57+ T cells (not recorded which) from PBMCs. The receptors were gathered from a human donor with aplastic anemia.

This clonotype occurred a few times. This chain connects TRBV24-1 to TRBJ1-1; D remains ambiguous. Trimming took 0 bases from V and 11 from J, leaving 9 bases between them. Germline CDR1 is KGHDR and CDR2 is SFDVKD. This CDR3 is 12 amino acids long. CDR3 in DNA: TGTGCCACCAGTGATTTGAAGGGAGTGGCTTTCTTT. This encodes CATSDLKGVAFF.

This chain links TRBV5-5 with TRBJ2-7; the match to TRBD2 covers 11 bases. The junction had 3 bases not matched to a gene; V was cut back by 0 bases and J by 7 bases. Germline-derived CDR1 and CDR2 are SGHKS and YYEKEE (reference sequence). The CDR3 extends over 14 amino acids. CDR3 sequence (DNA): TGTGCCAGCAGCTTGGGAGTAGCGGGAGGGGAGCAGTACGTC. This codes for CASSLGVAGGEQYV.

The rearrangement uses TRBV15 and TRBJ2-5; D not certain. The CDR3 loop spans 14 amino acids. In germline, CDR1 is LNHNV, CDR2 YYDKDF (reference sequence). V shed 3 bases and J shed 10 bases, with 18 bases lying between them. In DNA, the CDR3 is TGTGCCACCAGCAGGGGCTCCAGCCAAAATAACCAGTACTTC. This translates into CATSRGSSQNNQYF.

Comments on this clonotype: Likely a read error: the CDR3 ends without its conserved phenylalanine or tryptophan. The DNA is omitted, as the CDR3 cannot be located on it reliably, and the CDR3 follows TCRdb's listing. The V gene is TRBV7-9, the J gene TRBJ2-3. Termini included, the CDR3 measures 13 amino acids. The germline V gene encodes CDR1 SEHNR and CDR2 FQNEAQ (reference sequence). CDR3: CASRVAGTDTQYV.

The chain has TRBV7-8 and TRBJ2-1; D unresolved. The DNA matches TRBJ2-7 better at its end, which makes the J call doubtful. CDR3 size: 14 residues. From germline, CDR1 is SGHVS and CDR2 FQNEAQ. The CDR3 here is CASSPTAFYNEQYF. As DNA, the CDR3 is TGTGCCAGCAGCCCGACGGCGTTCTACAATGAGCAGTACTTC.

Here the CDR3 reads CASSSETGSSSYNSPLHF. Here the CDR3 DNA reads TGTGCCAGCAGCTCGGAGACAGGTTCGAGCTCCTATAATTCACCCCTCCACTTT. The V gene is TRBV7-8, the J gene TRBJ1-6; D is perhaps TRBD1 (6 bases). V lost 4 bases and J lost 0, with 16 bases in between. Germline values: CDR1 SGHVS, CDR2 FQNEAQ. CDR3 length: 18 amino acids.

This chain connects TRBV7-9 to TRBJ2-7; D not certain. Germline-derived CDR1 and CDR2 are SEHNR and FQNEAQ (reference sequence). This CDR3 comprises 18 residues. V lost 3 bases and J lost 4, with 25 bases in between. This chain's CDR3 is CASSFHRGPEALSYEQYV. CDR3 nucleotides: TGTGCCAGCAGCTTTCATCGAGGTCCCGAAGCCCTTTCTTACGAGCAGTACGTC.

Turning to this clonotype: Compared with germline, one end of the junction differs, possibly owing to a read error. The chain recombines TRBV2 with TRBJ2-7; perhaps D is TRBD1 or TRBD2 (6 bases each). Germline CDR1 SNHLY, CDR2 FYNNEI. The CDR3 spans 13 residues. In DNA form, the CDR3 reads TGTACCAGCAGGGACGGGGGCAAAGATACGCAGTATTTC. The encoded protein is CTSRDGGKDTQYF.

This clonotype was observed a few times. The chain couples TRBV5-6 to TRBJ1-6; the D is unclear. Germline V CDR1 and CDR2: SGHDT, YYEEEE. Trimming removed 0 bases from V and 5 bases from J, with 6 bases in between. CDR3 length: 14 residues. The CDR3 region is CASSLGEDNSPLHF. The CDR3 nucleotides are TGTGCCAGCAGCTTGGGGGAGGATAATTCACCCCTCCACTTT.

The rearrangement joins TRBV19 to TRBJ2-7; TRBD2 matches at 9 bases. This CDR3 has 16 residues. The V segment lost 5 bases and the J segment 2 bases; nucleotides outside the gene matches: 10. CDR1 LNHDA and CDR2 SQIVND come from the germline V gene (reference sequence). The CDR3 is CASSAPRSGGTYEQYV. The CDR3 DNA sequence: TGTGCCAGTAGTGCCCCACGTAGCGGGGGAACCTACGAGCAGTACGTC.

The J gene is TRBJ1-2, the V gene TRBV20-1, with D tentatively TRBD1 (6 bases). Germline loops: CDR1 DFQATT, CDR2 SNEGSKA (reference sequence). The V gene lost 3 bases and the J gene lost 10 bases, with 18 bases spanning the gap. This CDR3 is 13 amino acids long. The CDR3 loop is CSARSGGFEDYTF. In DNA form, the CDR3 reads TGCAGTGCTAGGTCCGGGGGCTTTGAGGACTACACCTTC.

This chain uses TRBV15 with TRBJ2-7; D is unclear. V was cut by 0 bases and J by 6 bases, with 9 bases left in between. This CDR3 has 13 amino acids. Germline V gene lookup returns CDR1 LNHNV and CDR2 YYDKDF (reference sequence). The CDR3 nucleotides read TGTGCCACCAGCAGAGATGAGGCGCGCGAGCAGTACTTC. It translates to CATSRDEAREQYF.

This chain connects TRBV9 to TRBJ2-3, with 13 bases lining up with TRBD2. This CDR3 is 17 amino acids long. Germline loops: CDR1 SGDLS, CDR2 YYNGEE. With V trimmed by 4 bases and J by 5 bases, 10 bases remained unmatched. CDR3 nucleotides: TGTGCCAGCAGCCCCACTAGCGGGAGGGCCGGGGGAGATACGCAGTATTTT. Protein: CASSPTSGRAGGDTQYF.

This clonotype was observed many times. The gene calls are TRBV19 and TRBJ2-1; 9 bases line up with TRBD2. V dropped 5 bases and J dropped 4; count of bases not matched to a gene: 6. Germline V CDR1 and CDR2: LNHDA, SQIVND (reference sequence). The CDR3 runs 15 residues. CDR3 sequence (DNA): TGTGCCAGTAGTTATCTGAGCGGGGGGTACAATGAGCAGTTCTTC. It encodes CASSYLSGGYNEQFF.

The gene calls are TRBV7-9 and TRBJ2-5; D perhaps matches TRBD1 (6 bases). V was cut by 1 base and J by 7 bases, with 16 bases left in between. The CDR3 runs to 15 residues. From germline, CDR1 is SEHNR and CDR2 FQNEAQ (reference sequence). The CDR3 sequence is CASSLVGAFRGTQYF. The CDR3 region has the DNA TGTGCCAGCAGCTTAGTGGGGGCCTTTCGGGGGACCCAGTACTTC.

The chain employs TRBV27 and TRBJ2-7, with 8 positions matching TRBD2. The CDR3 covers 17 residues. The germline V gene encodes CDR1 MNHEY and CDR2 SMNVEV (reference sequence). The V segment lost 5 bases and the J segment 0 bases; nucleotides outside the gene matches: 12. This CDR3 reads CASSELGGGRGSYEQYF. The CDR3 DNA follows: TGTGCCAGCAGTGAATTGGGCGGGGGGCGCGGCTCCTACGAGCAGTACTTC.

This clonotype has a single count. The chain couples TRBV5-6 to TRBJ2-3, with D maybe TRBD2 (6 bases). The CDR3 contains 15 residues. The germline CDR1 and CDR2 sequences are SGHDT and YYEEEE. Trimming stripped 2 bases from V and 2 bases from J, with 12 bases between. The CDR3 sequence: CASSLGVADTDTQYF. CDR3 nucleotides: TGTGCCAGCAGCTTAGGGGTAGCGGACACAGATACGCAGTATTTT.

The chain carries TRBV9 and TRBJ2-3; unclear D gene. The closer fit of TRBJ1-5 to the DNA end suggests the J call may be wrong. The CDR3 consists of 14 residues. CDR1 is SGDLS, CDR2 YYNGEE, per germline. CDR3 residues: CASSPAAGRDAQHF. The DNA for the CDR3 is TGTGCCAGCAGCCCCGCGGCGGGCCGCGACGCGCAGCATTTT.

For this clonotype: At one of its ends the junction is not consistent with the germline gene, which may arise from a read error. The chain recombines TRBV6-4 with TRBJ2-1, with D perhaps being TRBD1 or TRBD2 (5 bases each). This CDR3 has 17 residues. From germline, CDR1 is MRHNA and CDR2 SNTAGT. The CDR3 sequence is CASRLPASSLGWDQQFF. CDR3 DNA: TGCGCCAGCAGGTTACCCGCCAGCAGCTTAGGTTGGGACCAGCAGTTCTTC.

Turning to this clonotype: A read error may account for a junction end that differs from germline. This rearrangement joins TRBV19 to TRBJ2-3; D is unresolved. The CDR3 has 14 residues. From germline, CDR1 is LNHDA and CDR2 SQIVND (reference sequence). The CDR3 protein is CASSIAGGAYNQHF. In DNA form, the CDR3 reads TGTGCCAGTAGTATAGCTGGCGGAGCCTACAATCAGCATTTC.

This chain connects TRBV7-8 to TRBJ1-2, with D perhaps TRBD1 (5 bases). Trimming pared 3 bases from V and 10 bases from J, leaving 21 bases between. This CDR3 region has 15 residues. The germline V gene encodes CDR1 SGHVS and CDR2 FQNEAQ. The CDR3 spells CASSLGGGSDSHYTF. The CDR3 DNA reads as TGTGCCAGCAGCTTGGGGGGAGGGTCAGATTCGCACTACACCTTC.

The chain uses TRBV19 and TRBJ1-1; tentatively, D is TRBD1 (5 bases). The CDR3 length is 15 residues. Trimming stripped 2 bases from V and 1 base from J, with 11 bases between. CDR1 LNHDA and CDR2 SQIVND come from the germline V gene (reference sequence). CDR3 DNA: TGTGCCAGTAGTATAACGGGACGGACGAACACTGAAGCTTTCTTT. It encodes CASSITGRTNTEAFF.

This clonotype was seen at least ten times. The genes are TRBV7-8 and TRBJ2-1; 7 nucleotides agree with TRBD2. This CDR3 comprises 16 residues. Germline CDR1 and CDR2: SGHVS and FQNEAQ. The J segment lost 8 bases and the V segment lost 3 bases, leaving 13 bases of the junction unmatched. The CDR3 region has the DNA TGTGCCAGCAGCTTGGGGGGGGGAAACGGTCAGGATGAGCAGTTCTTC. It yields the protein CASSLGGGNGQDEQFF.

This clonotype was detected once. V and J are TRBV15 and TRBJ1-2; D is ambiguous. The germline gives CDR1 LNHNV, CDR2 YYDKDF (reference sequence). The CDR3 runs to 16 residues. Trimming stripped 1 base from V and 3 bases from J, with 15 bases between. The CDR3 is CATSRGVQKRDYGYTF. CDR3 sequence (DNA): TGTGCCACCAGCAGAGGGGTACAGAAGAGAGACTATGGCTACACCTTC.

V and J are TRBV7-6 and TRBJ1-2; TRBD1 aligns across 7 bases. CDR1 is SGHVS, CDR2 FNYEAQ, per germline. The CDR3 spans 15 residues. Trimming at V came to 6 bases and at J to 12 bases, leaving 19 bases not matched to a gene. The CDR3 DNA sequence: TGTGCCAGCAGTTCAGAAGGGGGCGCTGCACCCCGCCACACCTTC. As protein: CASSSEGGAAPRHTF.

As for this clonotype: At one end, the junction sequence differs from germline, possibly due to a read error. The V call is TRBV9, the J call TRBJ2-3; D possibly matches TRBD1 or TRBD2 (6 bases each). The CDR3 runs 13 residues. In germline, CDR1 is SGDLS, CDR2 YYNGEE. CDR3 region: CASGVGGQGTESF. The CDR3 DNA reads TGTGCCAGCGGGGTCGGGGGCCAGGGTACAGAGTCTTTT.

The chain joins TRBV7-8 to TRBJ2-3; 9 bases are a match to TRBD2. V lost 0 bases to trimming and J lost 5 bases; unmatched junction nucleotides: 9. This CDR3 is built from 17 residues. The germline gives CDR1 SGHVS, CDR2 FQNEAQ. The CDR3 sequence is CASSLAGLADGQDTQYF. In DNA form, the CDR3 reads TGTGCCAGCAGCTTAGCGGGACTAGCCGATGGGCAAGATACGCAGTATTTT. The full variable domain, completed using reference TRBV7-8 and TRBJ2-3, is GAGVSQSPRYKVAKRGQDVALRCDPISGHVSLFWYQQALGQGPEFLTYFQNEAQLDKSGLPSDRFFAERPEGSVSTLKIQRTQQEDSAVYLCASSLAGLADGQDTQYFGPGTRLTVL.

Only one count was recorded for this clonotype. This chain uses TRBV9 with TRBJ1-1; 7 nucleotides line up with TRBD1. From germline, CDR1 is SGDLS and CDR2 YYNGEE. The CDR3 is 15 amino acids. V was clipped by 3 bases and J by 12 bases; unmatched bases: 17. The CDR3 nucleotides read TGTGCCAGCAGCGGGGGGGGACAGAGCACAGATACGCCTTTCTTT. This translates into CASSGGGQSTDTPFF.

For this clonotype: One end of the junction is discordant with germline, which a read error may explain. The rearrangement links TRBV15 to TRBJ1-1; 8 bases are a match to TRBD1. This CDR3 region has 14 residues. Germline V gives CDR1 LNHNV, CDR2 YYDKDF (reference sequence). CDR3 residues: CASSIAGGGNEDFF. CDR3 DNA sequence: TGTGCCAGCAGCATAGCAGGGGGCGGGAATGAAGATTTCTTC.

Worth noting for this clonotype: One junction end does not reproduce the germline sequence, and a read error may be involved. V and J are TRBV2 and TRBJ1-1, with a tentative D call TRBD1 (5 bases). This CDR3 region has 16 residues. From germline, CDR1 is SNHLY and CDR2 FYNNEI. The CDR3: CASGGAPVHLNSEALF. The CDR3, as DNA: TGTGCCAGCGGTGGGGCTCCCGTCCACTTGAACTCTGAAGCTTTATTT. Full variable domain (missing parts from reference TRBV2 and TRBJ1-1): EPEVTQTPSHQVTQMGQEVILRCVPISNHLYFYWYRQILGQKVEFLVSFYNNEISEKSEIFDDQFSVERPDGSNFTLKIRSTKLEDSAMYFCASGGAPVHLNSEALFGQGTRLTVV.